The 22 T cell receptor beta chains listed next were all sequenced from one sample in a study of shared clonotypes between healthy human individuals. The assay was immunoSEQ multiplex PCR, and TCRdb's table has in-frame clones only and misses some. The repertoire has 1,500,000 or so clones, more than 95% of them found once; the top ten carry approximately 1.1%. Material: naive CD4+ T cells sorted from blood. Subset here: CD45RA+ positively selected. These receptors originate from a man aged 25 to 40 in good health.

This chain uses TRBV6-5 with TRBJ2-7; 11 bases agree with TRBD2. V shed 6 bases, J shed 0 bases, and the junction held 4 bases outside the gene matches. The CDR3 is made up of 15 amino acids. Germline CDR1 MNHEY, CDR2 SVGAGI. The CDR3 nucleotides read TGTGCCAGCAGCCTTGGGACTAGCGGCTCCTACGAGCAGTACTTC. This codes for CASSLGTSGSYEQYF.

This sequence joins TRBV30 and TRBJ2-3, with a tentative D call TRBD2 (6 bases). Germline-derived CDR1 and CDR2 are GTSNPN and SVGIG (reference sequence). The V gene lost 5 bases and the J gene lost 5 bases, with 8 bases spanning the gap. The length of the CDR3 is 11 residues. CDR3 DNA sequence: TGTGCCTGGGGGCGGGGAGATACGCAGTATTTT. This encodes CAWGRGDTQYF.

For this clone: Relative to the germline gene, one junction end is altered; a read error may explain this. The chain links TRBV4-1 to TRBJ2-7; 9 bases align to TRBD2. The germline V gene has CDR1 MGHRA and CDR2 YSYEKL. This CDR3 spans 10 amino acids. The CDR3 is CAHLTSGEAF. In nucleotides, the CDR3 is TGCGCCCATTTGACTAGCGGCGAGGCCTTC.

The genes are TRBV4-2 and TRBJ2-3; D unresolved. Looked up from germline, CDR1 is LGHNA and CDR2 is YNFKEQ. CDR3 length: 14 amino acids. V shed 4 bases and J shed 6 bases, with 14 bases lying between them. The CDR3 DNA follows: TGTGCCAGCAGCCTAGCAGCGACGGAGGATACGCAGTATTTT. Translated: CASSLAATEDTQYF.

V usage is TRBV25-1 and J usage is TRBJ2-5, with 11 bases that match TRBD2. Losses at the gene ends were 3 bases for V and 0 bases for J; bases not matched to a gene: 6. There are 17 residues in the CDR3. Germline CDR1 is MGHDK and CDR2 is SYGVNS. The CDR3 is CASSERLAGLYQETQYF. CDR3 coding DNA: TGTGCCAGCAGTGAGAGACTAGCGGGGTTGTACCAAGAGACCCAGTACTTC.

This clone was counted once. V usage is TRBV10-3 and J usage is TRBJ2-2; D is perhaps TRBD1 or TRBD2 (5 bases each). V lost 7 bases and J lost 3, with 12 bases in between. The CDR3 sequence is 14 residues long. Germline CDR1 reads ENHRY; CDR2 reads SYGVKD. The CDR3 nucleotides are TGTGCCATCACCACCGGGACGGACACCGGGGAGCTGTTTTTT. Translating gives CAITTGTDTGELFF.

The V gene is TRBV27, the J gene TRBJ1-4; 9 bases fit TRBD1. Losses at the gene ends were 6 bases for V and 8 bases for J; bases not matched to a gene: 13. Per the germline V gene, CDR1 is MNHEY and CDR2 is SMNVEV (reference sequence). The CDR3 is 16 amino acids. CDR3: CASRPGQGTRREKLFF. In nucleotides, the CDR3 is TGTGCCAGCAGGCCGGGACAGGGTACCCGACGCGAAAAACTGTTTTTT. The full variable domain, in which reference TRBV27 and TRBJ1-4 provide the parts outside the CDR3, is EAQVTQNPRYLITVTGKKLTVTCSQNMNHEYMSWYRQDPGLGLRQIYYSMNVEVTDKGDVPEGYKVSRKEKRNFPLILESPSPNQTSLYFCASRPGQGTRREKLFFGSGTQLSVL.

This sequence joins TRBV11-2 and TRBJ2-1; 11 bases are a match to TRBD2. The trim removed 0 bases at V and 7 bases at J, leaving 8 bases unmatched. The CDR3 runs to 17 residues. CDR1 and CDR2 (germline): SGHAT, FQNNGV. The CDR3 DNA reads TGTGCCAGCAGCTTAGAAGATAGCGGGAGGGTTGGTAATGAGCAGTTCTTC. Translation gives CASSLEDSGRVGNEQFF.

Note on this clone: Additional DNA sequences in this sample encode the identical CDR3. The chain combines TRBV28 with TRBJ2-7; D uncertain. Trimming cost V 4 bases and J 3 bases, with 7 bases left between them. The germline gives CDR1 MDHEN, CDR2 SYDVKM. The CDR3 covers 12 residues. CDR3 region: CASSSAVYEQYF. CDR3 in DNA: TGTGCCAGCAGTTCCGCCGTCTACGAGCAGTACTTC.

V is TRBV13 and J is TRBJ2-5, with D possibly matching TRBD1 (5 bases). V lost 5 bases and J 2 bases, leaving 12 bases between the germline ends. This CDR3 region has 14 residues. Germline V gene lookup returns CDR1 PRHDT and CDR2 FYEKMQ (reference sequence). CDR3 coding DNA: TGTGCCAGCAGCCCATGGCAGGGTCAAGAGACCCAGTACTTC. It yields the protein CASSPWQGQETQYF.

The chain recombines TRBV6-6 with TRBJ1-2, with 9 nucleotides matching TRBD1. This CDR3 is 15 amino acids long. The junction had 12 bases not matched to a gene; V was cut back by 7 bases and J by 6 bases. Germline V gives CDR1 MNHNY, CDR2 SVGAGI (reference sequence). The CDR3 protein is CASTNIPGQGNGYTF. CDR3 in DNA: TGTGCCAGCACTAACATCCCGGGACAGGGAAATGGCTACACCTTC.

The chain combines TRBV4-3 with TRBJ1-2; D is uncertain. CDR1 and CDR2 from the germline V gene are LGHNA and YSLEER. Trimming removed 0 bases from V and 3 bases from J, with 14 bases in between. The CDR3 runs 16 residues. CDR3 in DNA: TGCGCCAGCAGCCAAGATCTTTTAGGACGGGACTATGGCTACACCTTC. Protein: CASSQDLLGRDYGYTF.

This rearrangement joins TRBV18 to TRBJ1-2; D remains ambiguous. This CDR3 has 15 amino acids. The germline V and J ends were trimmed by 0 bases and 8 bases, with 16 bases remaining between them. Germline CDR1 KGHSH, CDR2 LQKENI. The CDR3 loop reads CASSPPAVEGSGYTF. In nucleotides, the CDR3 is TGTGCCAGCTCACCACCGGCGGTCGAGGGATCCGGCTACACCTTC.

The CDR3 bases are TGTGCCAGCAGTAAACGGGACATTTACAATGAGCAGTTCTTC. Protein: CASSKRDIYNEQFF. The rearrangement joins TRBV6-6 to TRBJ2-1; weak D call: TRBD1 (6 bases). V was pared by 5 bases and J by 4 bases, with 12 bases between. This CDR3 spans 14 amino acids. The germline gives CDR1 MNHNY, CDR2 SVGAGI (reference sequence).

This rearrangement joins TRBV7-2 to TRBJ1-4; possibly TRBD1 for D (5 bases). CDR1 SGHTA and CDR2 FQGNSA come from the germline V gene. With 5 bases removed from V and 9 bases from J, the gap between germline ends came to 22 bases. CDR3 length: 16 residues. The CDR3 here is CASSPTGTRVAQKLFF. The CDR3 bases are TGTGCCAGCAGCCCTACCGGGACCCGGGTAGCACAAAAACTGTTTTTT.

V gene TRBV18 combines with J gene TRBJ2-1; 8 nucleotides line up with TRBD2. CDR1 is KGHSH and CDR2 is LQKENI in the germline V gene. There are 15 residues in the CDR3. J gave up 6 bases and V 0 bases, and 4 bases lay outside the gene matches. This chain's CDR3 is CASSPPGLGGNEQFF. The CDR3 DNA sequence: TGTGCCAGCTCACCACCGGGACTAGGGGGCAATGAGCAGTTCTTC.

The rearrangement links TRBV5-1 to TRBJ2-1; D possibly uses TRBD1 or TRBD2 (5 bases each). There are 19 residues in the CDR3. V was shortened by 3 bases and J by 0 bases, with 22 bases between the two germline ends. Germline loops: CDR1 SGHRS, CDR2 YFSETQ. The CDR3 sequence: CASSWPGPPRSSSYNEQFF. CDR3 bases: TGCGCCAGCAGCTGGCCGGGACCCCCGAGGAGTAGCTCCTACAATGAGCAGTTCTTC.

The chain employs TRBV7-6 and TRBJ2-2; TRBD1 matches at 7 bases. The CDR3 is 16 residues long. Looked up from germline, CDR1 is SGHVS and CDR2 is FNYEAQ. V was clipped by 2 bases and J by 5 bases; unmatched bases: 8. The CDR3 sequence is CASSLTTGFRTGELFF. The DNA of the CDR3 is TGTGCCAGCAGCTTAACGACAGGGTTCAGGACCGGGGAGCTGTTTTTT.

This CDR3 reads CAWRAPGRTDTQYF. Here the CDR3 DNA reads TGTGCCTGGAGGGCCCCAGGGCGCACAGATACGCAGTATTTT. The chain carries TRBV30 and TRBJ2-3, with D perhaps TRBD1 (5 bases). With 3 bases removed from V and 1 base from J, the gap between germline ends came to 11 bases. This CDR3 is 14 amino acids long. Germline V gene lookup returns CDR1 GTSNPN and CDR2 SVGIG (reference sequence).

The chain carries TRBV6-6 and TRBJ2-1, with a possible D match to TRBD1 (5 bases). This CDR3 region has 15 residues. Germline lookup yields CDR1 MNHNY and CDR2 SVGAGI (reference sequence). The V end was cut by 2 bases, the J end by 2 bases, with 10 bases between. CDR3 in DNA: TGTGCCAGCAGTTACGGCGGACAAGCCTACAATGAGCAGTTCTTC. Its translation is CASSYGGQAYNEQFF.

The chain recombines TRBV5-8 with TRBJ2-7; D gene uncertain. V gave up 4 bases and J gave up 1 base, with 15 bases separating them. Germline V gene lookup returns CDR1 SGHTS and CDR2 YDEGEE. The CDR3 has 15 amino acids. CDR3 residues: CASSGLGQESYEQYF. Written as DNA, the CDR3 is TGTGCCAGCAGCGGTCTTGGTCAGGAGTCCTACGAGCAGTACTTC.

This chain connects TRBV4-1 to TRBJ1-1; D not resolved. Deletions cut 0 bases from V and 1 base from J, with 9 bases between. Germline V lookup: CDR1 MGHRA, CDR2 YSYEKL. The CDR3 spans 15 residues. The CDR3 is CASSQDRAPNTEAFF. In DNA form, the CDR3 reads TGCGCCAGCAGCCAAGACCGGGCCCCGAACACTGAAGCTTTCTTT.